The rows below give T cell receptor beta chains drawn from one sample of a study of blood T cell repertoires in COVID-19. Using immunoSEQ multiplex PCR, the repertoire was profiled, and TCRdb retains in-frame clones only, with some absent. The table includes about 170,000 clones, roughly 91% detected once. The sequenced sample was peripheral blood. These receptors were taken from a man younger than 30 with COVID-19, enrolled during active disease. The CDR3 runs from the conserved cysteine through the conserved F or W. Fields, in order: V gene, J gene, D gene, clone size, CDR3 protein, CDR3 DNA. A D gene is named only where the DNA matches it firmly. Expanded clones get a size class; other rows say once, few or many, or leave the size out.

v_gene: TRBV7-2; j_gene: TRBJ2-7; d_gene: TRBD2; abundance: .; CDR3aa: CASSLRTYSGFSYEQYF; CDR3nt: TGTGCCAGCAGCTTACGGACGTATAGCGGGTTCTCCTACGAGCAGTACTTC
v_gene: TRBV2; j_gene: TRBJ2-7; d_gene: TRBD1; abundance: .; CDR3aa: CASSDRTGGSYEQYF; CDR3nt: TGTGCCAGCAGTGATAGGACAGGGGGGAGCTACGAGCAGTACTTC
v_gene: TRBV28; j_gene: TRBJ1-3; d_gene: .; abundance: .; CDR3aa: CASRYAGVASGNTIYF; CDR3nt: TGTGCCAGCAGATATGCAGGGGTCGCGTCTGGAAACACCATATATTTT
v_gene: TRBV29-1; j_gene: TRBJ2-1; d_gene: TRBD2; abundance: .; CDR3aa: CSAQTSGAYNEQFF; CDR3nt: TGCAGCGCCCAGACTAGCGGAGCCTACAATGAGCAGTTCTTC
v_gene: TRBV28; j_gene: TRBJ2-2; d_gene: .; abundance: .; CDR3aa: CASSHPGLTNTGELFF; CDR3nt: TGTGCCAGCAGTCACCCGGGACTTACGAACACCGGGGAGCTGTTTTTT
v_gene: TRBV4-3; j_gene: TRBJ2-1; d_gene: .; abundance: .; CDR3aa: CASSQGLIGYNEQFF; CDR3nt: TGCGCCAGCAGCCAAGGACTAATAGGTTACAATGAGCAGTTCTTC
v_gene: TRBV2; j_gene: TRBJ1-6; d_gene: TRBD1; abundance: .; CDR3aa: CASIWDRANSPLHF; CDR3nt: TGTGCCAGCATATGGGACAGGGCTAATTCACCCCTCCACTTT
v_gene: TRBV5-1; j_gene: TRBJ1-2; d_gene: .; abundance: .; CDR3aa: CASSPPGDHYGYTF; CDR3nt: TGCGCCAGCTCCCCTCCGGGGGACCACTATGGCTACACCTTC
v_gene: TRBV9; j_gene: TRBJ1-5; d_gene: .; abundance: few; CDR3aa: CASSVAGGAGQPQHF; CDR3nt: TGTGCCAGCAGCGTGGCCGGCGGGGCTGGACAGCCCCAGCATTTT
v_gene: TRBV27; j_gene: TRBJ1-1; d_gene: TRBD1; abundance: .; CDR3aa: CASSSLTGVSFMNTEAFF; CDR3nt: TGTGCCAGCAGTTCCCTAACAGGGGTCTCCTTCATGAACACTGAAGCTTTCTTT
v_gene: TRBV7-2; j_gene: TRBJ2-7; d_gene: .; abundance: .; CDR3aa: CASSLVLSSYEQYF; CDR3nt: TGTGCCAGCAGCTTAGTTCTGAGCTCCTACGAGCAGTACTTC
v_gene: TRBV7-9; j_gene: TRBJ2-7; d_gene: .; abundance: few; CDR3aa: CASSLAGQGLGKQYF; CDR3nt: TGTGCCAGCAGCTTAGCGGGGCAGGGCCTTGGGAAGCAGTACTTC
v_gene: TRBV27; j_gene: TRBJ1-5; d_gene: .; abundance: .; CDR3aa: CASSPRTDNQPQHF; CDR3nt: TGTGCCAGCAGTCCCCGGACAGACAATCAGCCCCAGCATTTT
v_gene: TRBV19; j_gene: TRBJ2-3; d_gene: TRBD1; abundance: .; CDR3aa: CASRRRQGEADTQYF; CDR3nt: TGTGCCAGTCGAAGAAGACAGGGGGAAGCAGATACGCAGTATTTT
v_gene: TRBV6-2/TRBV6-3; j_gene: TRBJ2-7; d_gene: .; abundance: .; CDR3aa: CASSYPLGRDEQYF; CDR3nt: TGTGCCAGCAGTTACCCCCTTGGGCGGGACGAGCAGTACTTC
v_gene: TRBV10-3; j_gene: TRBJ1-4; d_gene: TRBD1; abundance: .; CDR3aa: CAISRGENEKLLF; CDR3nt: TGTGCCATCAGCAGGGGGGAGAATGAAAAACTGCTTTTT
v_gene: TRBV7-2; j_gene: TRBJ1-4; d_gene: .; abundance: .; CDR3aa: CASSLDSPFNELLF; CDR3nt: TGTGCCAGCAGTCTGGACAGCCCATTTAACGAACTGCTTTTT
v_gene: TRBV24-1; j_gene: TRBJ2-6; d_gene: TRBD1; abundance: .; CDR3aa: CATSDQRGPGANVLTF; CDR3nt: TGTGCCACCAGTGATCAAAGGGGGCCGGGGGCCAACGTCCTGACTTTC
v_gene: TRBV6-6; j_gene: TRBJ1-2; d_gene: .; abundance: .; CDR3aa: CASSYSIWVEGYTF; CDR3nt: TGTGCCAGCAGTTACTCGATATGGGTGGAGGGCTACACCTTC
v_gene: TRBV7-9; j_gene: TRBJ1-1; d_gene: .; abundance: .; CDR3aa: CASSSAGGNTEAFF; CDR3nt: TGTGCCAGCAGCTCCGCCGGCGGGAACACTGAAGCTTTCTTT
v_gene: TRBV15; j_gene: TRBJ2-3; d_gene: TRBD2; abundance: .; CDR3aa: CATSLLAGGPGRDTQYF; CDR3nt: TGTGCCACCAGCCTACTAGCGGGAGGGCCGGGTCGAGATACGCAGTATTTT
v_gene: TRBV2; j_gene: TRBJ2-7; d_gene: .; abundance: .; CDR3aa: CASSEARVWHEQYF; CDR3nt: TGTGCCAGCAGTGAAGCCAGGGTATGGCACGAGCAGTACTTC
v_gene: TRBV2; j_gene: TRBJ2-5; d_gene: TRBD1; abundance: .; CDR3aa: CASRTGVETQYF; CDR3nt: TGTGCCAGCAGGACAGGGGTAGAGACCCAGTACTTC
v_gene: TRBV18; j_gene: TRBJ2-1; d_gene: TRBD1; abundance: .; CDR3aa: CASSRDRGGQHNEQFF; CDR3nt: TGTGCCAGCTCACGGGACAGGGGAGGGCAACACAATGAGCAGTTCTTC
v_gene: TRBV12-5; j_gene: TRBJ1-2; d_gene: .; abundance: few; CDR3aa: CASGSGLGYGYTF; CDR3nt: TGTGCTAGTGGTTCGGGACTCGGCTATGGCTACACCTTC
v_gene: TRBV5-1; j_gene: TRBJ1-3; d_gene: .; abundance: .; CDR3aa: CASSLEGVSGNTIYF; CDR3nt: TGCGCCAGCAGCTTGGAGGGGGTCTCTGGAAACACCATATATTTT
v_gene: TRBV29-1; j_gene: TRBJ1-5; d_gene: .; abundance: .; CDR3aa: CSVVEGSNQPQHF; CDR3nt: TGCAGCGTTGTTGAGGGCAGCAATCAGCCCCAGCATTTT
v_gene: TRBV28; j_gene: TRBJ2-5; d_gene: .; abundance: .; CDR3aa: CASSPIAEFQETQYF; CDR3nt: TGTGCCAGCAGCCCTATAGCGGAGTTCCAAGAGACCCAGTACTTC
v_gene: TRBV12-3/TRBV12-4; j_gene: TRBJ2-3; d_gene: TRBD1; abundance: once; CDR3aa: CASSFWTGKVYF; CDR3nt: TGTGCCAGCAGTTTTTGGACAGGGAAGGTGTATTTT
v_gene: TRBV7-9; j_gene: TRBJ2-1; d_gene: TRBD2; abundance: .; CDR3aa: CASSSQLAGGFF; CDR3nt: TGTGCCAGCAGCTCTCAACTAGCGGGTGGGTTCTTC
v_gene: TRBV5-1; j_gene: TRBJ2-7; d_gene: .; abundance: .; CDR3aa: CASSSDSFVYEQYF; CDR3nt: TGCGCCAGCAGCTCGGACAGCTTCGTCTACGAGCAGTACTTC
v_gene: TRBV3-1/TRBV3-2; j_gene: TRBJ2-1; d_gene: .; abundance: .; CDR3aa: CASRLNNEQFF; CDR3nt: TGTGCCAGCAGGCTAAACAATGAGCAGTTCTTC
v_gene: TRBV15; j_gene: TRBJ1-2; d_gene: .; abundance: .; CDR3aa: CATSRQGQYGYTF; CDR3nt: TGTGCCACCAGCAGGCAGGGGCAATATGGCTACACCTTC
v_gene: TRBV4-1; j_gene: TRBJ2-1; d_gene: TRBD2; abundance: .; CDR3aa: CASSPGLAGVGNEQFF; CDR3nt: TGCGCCAGCAGCCCGGGACTAGCGGGAGTGGGGAATGAGCAGTTCTTC
v_gene: TRBV12-3/TRBV12-4; j_gene: TRBJ1-4; d_gene: .; abundance: .; CDR3aa: CASSFRLREKLFF; CDR3nt: TGTGCCAGCAGTTTTAGGTTGAGGGAAAAACTGTTTTTT
v_gene: TRBV24-1; j_gene: TRBJ2-7; d_gene: TRBD2; abundance: once; CDR3aa: CATAITSGPNSSYEQYF; CDR3nt: TGTGCCACCGCGATTACTAGCGGGCCAAATTCCTCCTACGAGCAGTACTTC
v_gene: TRBV9; j_gene: TRBJ2-3; d_gene: TRBD2; abundance: .; CDR3aa: CASSVGAGNTDTQYF; CDR3nt: TGTGCCAGCAGCGTTGGAGCGGGAAACACAGATACGCAGTATTTT
v_gene: TRBV11-2; j_gene: TRBJ1-1; d_gene: .; abundance: once; CDR3aa: CASSLELDGKHSEAFF; CDR3nt: TGTGCCAGCAGCTTAGAACTGGACGGGAAACACTCTGAAGCTTTCTTT
v_gene: TRBV6-5; j_gene: TRBJ1-4; d_gene: .; abundance: once; CDR3aa: CASSSRPSREKLLF; CDR3nt: TGTGCCAGCAGTTCCCGCCCCAGCAGGGAAAAACTGCTTTTT
v_gene: TRBV19; j_gene: TRBJ2-1; d_gene: .; abundance: .; CDR3aa: CASSIRLLSYNEQFF; CDR3nt: TGTGCCAGTAGTATCCGACTCCTATCCTACAATGAGCAGTTCTTC
v_gene: TRBV28; j_gene: TRBJ2-7; d_gene: .; abundance: .; CDR3aa: CASSGGSSYEQYF; CDR3nt: TGTGCCAGCAGTGGTGGCAGCTCCTACGAGCAGTACTTC
v_gene: TRBV28; j_gene: TRBJ2-1; d_gene: TRBD2; abundance: .; CDR3aa: CASSLTSGSYNEQFF; CDR3nt: TGTGCCAGCAGTCTCACTAGCGGCTCCTACAATGAGCAGTTCTTC
v_gene: TRBV30; j_gene: TRBJ2-7; d_gene: .; abundance: .; CDR3aa: CAWSWGRGSGTYEQYF; CDR3nt: TGTGCCTGGAGTTGGGGTCGGGGTAGCGGAACCTACGAGCAGTACTTC
v_gene: TRBV5-5; j_gene: TRBJ1-2; d_gene: .; abundance: .; CDR3aa: CASSLAAGYGYTF; CDR3nt: TGTGCCAGCAGCTTGGCGGCAGGCTATGGCTACACCTTC
v_gene: TRBV7-3; j_gene: TRBJ2-1; d_gene: TRBD2; abundance: .; CDR3aa: CASSLGASGSSYNEQFF; CDR3nt: TGTGCCAGCAGCTTAGGGGCTAGCGGGAGTTCCTACAATGAGCAGTTCTTC
v_gene: TRBV7-3; j_gene: TRBJ2-7; d_gene: TRBD1; abundance: .; CDR3aa: CASSLYRGGEQYF; CDR3nt: TGTGCCAGCAGCTTGTACAGGGGTGGCGAGCAGTACTTC
v_gene: TRBV6-5; j_gene: TRBJ1-6; d_gene: TRBD1; abundance: .; CDR3aa: CASRNRDSYNSPLHF; CDR3nt: TGTGCCAGCAGAAACCGGGACAGCTATAATTCACCCCTCCACTTT
v_gene: TRBV14; j_gene: TRBJ1-5; d_gene: .; abundance: .; CDR3aa: CASSQSGRQPQHF; CDR3nt: TGTGCCAGCAGCCAATCAGGGCGTCAGCCCCAGCATTTT
v_gene: TRBV10-1; j_gene: TRBJ2-1; d_gene: TRBD2; abundance: .; CDR3aa: CASSESIAGGYNEQFF; CDR3nt: TGCGCCAGCAGTGAGTCGATAGCGGGAGGCTACAATGAGCAGTTCTTC
v_gene: TRBV28; j_gene: TRBJ1-3; d_gene: .; abundance: .; CDR3aa: CASSPEGGALSGNTIYF; CDR3nt: TGTGCCAGCAGTCCCGAAGGGGGGGCCCTCTCTGGAAACACCATATATTTT
v_gene: TRBV6-6; j_gene: TRBJ1-2; d_gene: TRBD1; abundance: .; CDR3aa: CASSYGDRYGYTF; CDR3nt: TGTGCCAGCAGTTACGGGGACAGATATGGCTACACCTTC
v_gene: TRBV7-9; j_gene: TRBJ2-7; d_gene: TRBD2; abundance: .; CDR3aa: CASSLAKGGTNPYEQYF; CDR3nt: TGTGCCAGCAGCTTAGCCAAAGGAGGGACTAATCCCTACGAGCAGTACTTC
v_gene: TRBV6-5; j_gene: TRBJ2-1; d_gene: TRBD1; abundance: .; CDR3aa: CASSPGQGIYNEQFF; CDR3nt: TGTGCCAGCAGCCCCGGACAGGGGATATACAATGAGCAGTTCTTC
v_gene: TRBV27; j_gene: TRBJ1-3; d_gene: .; abundance: .; CDR3aa: CASSLAGPGNTIYF; CDR3nt: TGTGCCAGCAGTTTAGCGGGTCCCGGAAACACCATATATTTT
v_gene: TRBV5-4; j_gene: TRBJ1-1; d_gene: .; abundance: .; CDR3aa: CASSLGGKGGSTEAFF; CDR3nt: TGTGCCAGCAGCTTGGGAGGGAAGGGAGGATCCACTGAAGCTTTCTTT
v_gene: TRBV5-1; j_gene: TRBJ1-2; d_gene: .; abundance: .; CDR3aa: CASSLQGNYGYTF; CDR3nt: TGCGCCAGCAGCTTGCAGGGGAACTATGGCTACACCTTC